This is a list of T cell receptor beta chains from one sample in a study of blood T cells in healthy people across ages. TCRdb re-analysed the 5' RACE reads in MiXCR, keeping a single row per CDR3 protein. The sample has 650,000 to 800,000 distinct CDR3 sequences; roughly 44% are singletons. Sequences were obtained from blood. Receptors were obtained from a man aged 55 to 70 in good health. Each CDR3 is given with its conserved first and last residue. The D gene is left open where the match is weak. Expanded clones are given a class, and other clones once, few, many or no size at all.

NA	few	TRBV14	TRBJ2-1	TGTGCCAGCAGCATCATTAATGAGCAGTTCTTC	CASSIINEQFF
NA	few	TRBV6-5	TRBJ2-1	TGTGCCAGCAGTTTGTCCTCGGGGGCTGGCTACAATGAGCAGTTCTTC	CASSLSSGAGYNEQFF
NA	once	TRBV5-5	TRBJ2-3	TGTGCCAGCAGCTTGTGGGCCGGCACAGATACGCAGTATTTT	CASSLWAGTDTQYF
NA	NA	TRBV2	TRBJ2-7	TGTGCCAGCAGTGAAAGGGGGATCGCGGGCGAGCAGTACTTC	CASSERGIAGEQYF
NA	NA	TRBV6-1	TRBJ1-1	TGTGCCAGCAGTGGGCAGACGAACACTGAAGCTTTCTTT	CASSGQTNTEAFF
TRBD1	few	TRBV12-3/TRBV12-4	TRBJ2-7	TGTGCCAGCAGTGTAGGGGGACAGGCCTACGAGCAGTACTTC	CASSVGGQAYEQYF
TRBD2	few	TRBV20-1	TRBJ2-1	TGCAGTGCTTCATCGGGGGGGCATAGCTCCTACAATGAGCAGTTCTTC	CSASSGGHSSYNEQFF
NA	few	TRBV7-2	TRBJ2-1	TGTGCCAGCAGCACCGACAGGACCCAGCAGTTCTTC	CASSTDRTQQFF
NA	NA	TRBV20-1	TRBJ2-7	TGCAGTGCTAGAGAGCGGGACCGGCGTAAGTACGAGCAGTACTTC	CSARERDRRKYEQYF
NA	NA	TRBV20-1	TRBJ1-6	TGCGGTGCTAGAGATCAGGCAGACTCGTTTGGGGATTCACCCCTCCACTTT	CGARDQADSFGDSPLHF
NA	NA	TRBV28	TRBJ1-2	TGTGCCAGCAGATCGAGGAGGGTATCTAACTATGGCTACACCTTC	CASRSRRVSNYGYTF
NA	NA	TRBV15	TRBJ2-5	TGTGCCACCAGCAGAGATCGGAACGGAGAGACCCAGTACTTC	CATSRDRNGETQYF
NA	many	TRBV6-6	TRBJ2-3	TGTGCCAGCAGTTACCAAGGCGGGGTTGGCACAGATACGCAGTATTTT	CASSYQGGVGTDTQYF
NA	NA	TRBV30	TRBJ1-6	TGTGCCTGGAGTGTACGCGGGGGAGATAATTCACTCCTCCACTTT	CAWSVRGGDNSLLHF
NA	NA	TRBV25-1	TRBJ1-2	TGTGCCAGCAGCGTGATGTCTGGGGGCGGGAGTGATGGCTACACCTTC	CASSVMSGGGSDGYTF
TRBD2	few	TRBV3-1	TRBJ2-7	TGTGCCAGCAGCCAAGGACTAGCGGGGGCAATAACCTACGAGCAGTACTTC	CASSQGLAGAITYEQYF
NA	NA	TRBV5-6	TRBJ2-7	TGTGCCAGCAGCGCGTCAGTGACCTACGAGCAGTACTTC	CASSASVTYEQYF
TRBD1	NA	TRBV7-2	TRBJ2-1	TGTGCCAGCAGCTTAGCTTCCGGGACAGGGAATGAGCAGTTCTTC	CASSLASGTGNEQFF
TRBD2	NA	TRBV12-3/TRBV12-4	TRBJ2-5	TGTGCCAGCAGTTTGAGGGGACTAGTCCAAGAGACCCAGTACTTC	CASSLRGLVQETQYF
TRBD1	few	TRBV18	TRBJ1-2	TGTGCCAGCTCACCTGACAGGGGGCAGGGCTACACCTTC	CASSPDRGQGYTF
NA	NA	TRBV18	TRBJ2-3	TGTGCCAGCTCACCTCGAGGGGCGGTGGCAGATACGCAGTATTTT	CASSPRGAVADTQYF
NA	NA	TRBV11-2	TRBJ2-3	TGTGCCAGCGGCCGACGGGGAGAAACAGATACGCAGTATTTT	CASGRRGETDTQYF
NA	NA	TRBV10-3	TRBJ2-4	TGTGCCATCAGCGGGAGCAGAACGGCCAAAAACATTCAGTACTTC	CAISGSRTAKNIQYF
NA	few	TRBV29-1	TRBJ1-2	TGCAGCGTTGAGGGGGGGAGTATAGGCTATGGCTACACCTTC	CSVEGGSIGYGYTF
NA	few	TRBV7-2	TRBJ2-3	TGTGCCAGCAGCGCCCTCTTGGCGAACACAGATACGCAGTATTTT	CASSALLANTDTQYF
TRBD2	NA	TRBV12-3/TRBV12-4	TRBJ2-3	TGTGCCAGCAGCCAACTAGCGGGGGGGCAGGTTACGCAGTATTTT	CASSQLAGGQVTQYF
NA	once	TRBV29-1	TRBJ2-3	TGCAGCGTTTCGATGACAGGCCGTTTTGGGACAGATACGCAGTATTTT	CSVSMTGRFGTDTQYF
NA	NA	TRBV7-9	TRBJ2-3	TGTGCCAGCAGCTTTCCAGGGAGTGCAGATACGCAGTATTTT	CASSFPGSADTQYF
TRBD2	NA	TRBV24-1	TRBJ2-1	TGTGCCACCAGTGACCTTAGGACTAGCGGGTCCTACAATGAGCAGTTCTTC	CATSDLRTSGSYNEQFF
TRBD1	NA	TRBV7-8	TRBJ2-7	TGTGCCAGCAGCCTCAAACCGGGACAGGGACTCTACGAGCAGTACTTC	CASSLKPGQGLYEQYF
TRBD1	NA	TRBV6-4	TRBJ2-6	TGTGCCAGCAGTGACTCGGGGACAGTATCTGGGGCCAACGTCCTGACTTTC	CASSDSGTVSGANVLTF
NA	NA	TRBV27	TRBJ2-7	TGTGCCAGCAGGAAGGTGACGGGCTACGAGCAGTACTTC	CASRKVTGYEQYF
NA	many	TRBV29-1	TRBJ2-6	TGCAGCGTTGAAGGGGCTCGGGCAGGGTCTGAAACCTTCGGGGCCAACGTCCTGACTTTC	CSVEGARAGSETFGANVLTF
NA	NA	TRBV7-2	TRBJ2-7	TGTGCCAGCAGCTTAAGGGGTCCCGTCTTCTACGAGCAGTACTTC	CASSLRGPVFYEQYF
NA	NA	TRBV6-2/TRBV6-3	TRBJ2-2	TGTGCCAGCATTCGCCCCCGATCGAGGGGGACCGGGGAGCTGTTTTTT	CASIRPRSRGTGELFF
TRBD2	few	TRBV7-2	TRBJ2-5	TGTGCCAGCAGCTACGCCGGAACGGGGGGGCTGACCCAGTACTTC	CASSYAGTGGLTQYF
NA	once	TRBV20-1	TRBJ2-1	TGCAGTGCTTCCCAGATCTACAATGAGCAGTTCTTC	CSASQIYNEQFF